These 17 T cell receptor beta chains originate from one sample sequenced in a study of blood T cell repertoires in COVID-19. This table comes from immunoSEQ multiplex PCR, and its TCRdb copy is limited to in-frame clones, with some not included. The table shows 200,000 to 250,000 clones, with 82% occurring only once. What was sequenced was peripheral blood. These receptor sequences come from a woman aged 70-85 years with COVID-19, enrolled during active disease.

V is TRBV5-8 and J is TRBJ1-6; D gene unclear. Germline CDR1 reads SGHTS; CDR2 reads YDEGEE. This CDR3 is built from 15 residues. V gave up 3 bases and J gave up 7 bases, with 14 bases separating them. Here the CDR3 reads CASSWARGMNSPLHF. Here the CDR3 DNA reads TGTGCCAGCAGCTGGGCCCGAGGGATGAATTCACCCCTCCACTTT.

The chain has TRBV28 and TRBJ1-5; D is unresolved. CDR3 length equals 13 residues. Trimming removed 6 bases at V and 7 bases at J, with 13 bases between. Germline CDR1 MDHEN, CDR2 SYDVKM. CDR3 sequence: CASSPGGPQPQHF. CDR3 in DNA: TGTGCCAGCAGCCCTGGTGGGCCGCAGCCCCAGCATTTT.

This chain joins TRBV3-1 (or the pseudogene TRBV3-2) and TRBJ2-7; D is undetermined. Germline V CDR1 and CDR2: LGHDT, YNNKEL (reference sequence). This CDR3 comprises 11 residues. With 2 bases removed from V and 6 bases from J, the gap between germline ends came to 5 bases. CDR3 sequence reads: CASSQTGEQYF. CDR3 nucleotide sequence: TGTGCCAGCAGCCAAACCGGCGAGCAGTACTTC.

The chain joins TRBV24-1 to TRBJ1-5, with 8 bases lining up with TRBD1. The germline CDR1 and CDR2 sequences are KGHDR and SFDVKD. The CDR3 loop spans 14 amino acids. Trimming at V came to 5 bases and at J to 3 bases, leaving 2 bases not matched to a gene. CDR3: CATSARGHNQPQHF. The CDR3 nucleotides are TGTGCCACCAGTGCCAGGGGGCACAATCAGCCCCAGCATTTT.

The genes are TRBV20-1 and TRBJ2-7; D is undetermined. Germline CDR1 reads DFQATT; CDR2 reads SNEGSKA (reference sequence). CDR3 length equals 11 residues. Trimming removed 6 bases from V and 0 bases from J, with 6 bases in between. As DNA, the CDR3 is TGCAGTGCCCTCAGCTCCTACGAGCAGTACTTC. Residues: CSALSSYEQYF.

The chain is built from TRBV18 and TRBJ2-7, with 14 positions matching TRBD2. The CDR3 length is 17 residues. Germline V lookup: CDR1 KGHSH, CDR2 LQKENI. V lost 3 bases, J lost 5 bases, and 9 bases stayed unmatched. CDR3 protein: CASSPPGLAGVRHEQYF. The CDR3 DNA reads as TGTGCCAGCTCACCTCCGGGACTAGCGGGAGTTCGGCACGAGCAGTACTTC.

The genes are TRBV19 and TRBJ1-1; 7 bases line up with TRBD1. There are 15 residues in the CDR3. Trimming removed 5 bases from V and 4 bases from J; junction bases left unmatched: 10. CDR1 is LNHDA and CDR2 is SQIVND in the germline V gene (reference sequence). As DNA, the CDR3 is TGTGCCAGTAGTCTTACAGGGGTCGGGGGCACTGAAGCTTTCTTT. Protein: CASSLTGVGGTEAFF.

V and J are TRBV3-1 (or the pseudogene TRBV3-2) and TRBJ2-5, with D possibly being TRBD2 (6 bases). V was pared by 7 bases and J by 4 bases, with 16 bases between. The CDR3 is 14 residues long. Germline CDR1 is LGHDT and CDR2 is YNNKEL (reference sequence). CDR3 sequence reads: CASTPLGSGETQYF. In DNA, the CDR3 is TGTGCCAGCACCCCCTTGGGTAGCGGAGAGACCCAGTACTTC.

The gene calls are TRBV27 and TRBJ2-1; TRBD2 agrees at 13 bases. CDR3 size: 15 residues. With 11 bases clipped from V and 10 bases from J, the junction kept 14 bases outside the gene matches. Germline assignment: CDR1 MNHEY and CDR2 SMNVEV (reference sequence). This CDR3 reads CAAGRTSGSLGEQFF. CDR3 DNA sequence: TGTGCCGCCGGTCGGACTAGCGGGAGTCTGGGGGAGCAGTTCTTC.

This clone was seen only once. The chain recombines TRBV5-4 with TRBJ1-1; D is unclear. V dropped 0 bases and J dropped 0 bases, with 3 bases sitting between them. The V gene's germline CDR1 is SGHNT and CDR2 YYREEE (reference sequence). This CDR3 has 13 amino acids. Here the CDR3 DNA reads TGTGCCAGCAGCTTGGGGCTGAACACTGAAGCTTTCTTT. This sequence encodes CASSLGLNTEAFF.

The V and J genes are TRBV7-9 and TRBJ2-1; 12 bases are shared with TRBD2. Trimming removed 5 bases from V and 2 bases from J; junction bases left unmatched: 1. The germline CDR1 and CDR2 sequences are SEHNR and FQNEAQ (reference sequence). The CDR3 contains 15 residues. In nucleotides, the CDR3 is TGTGCCAGCAGCAGACTAGCGGGAGCCTACAATGAGCAGTTCTTC. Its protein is CASSRLAGAYNEQFF.

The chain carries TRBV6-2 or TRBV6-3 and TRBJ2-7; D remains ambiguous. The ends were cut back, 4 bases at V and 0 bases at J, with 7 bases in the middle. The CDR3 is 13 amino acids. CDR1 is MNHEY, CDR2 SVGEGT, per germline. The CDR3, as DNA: TGTGCCAGCAGTTTTTTAATCTCCTACGAGCAGTACTTC. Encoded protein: CASSFLISYEQYF.

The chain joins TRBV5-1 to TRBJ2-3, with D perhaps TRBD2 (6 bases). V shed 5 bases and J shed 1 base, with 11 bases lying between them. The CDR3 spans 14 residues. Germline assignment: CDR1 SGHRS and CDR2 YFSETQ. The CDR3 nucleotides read TGCGCCAGCAGGCAAACGGGGGGCACAGATACGCAGTATTTT. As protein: CASRQTGGTDTQYF.

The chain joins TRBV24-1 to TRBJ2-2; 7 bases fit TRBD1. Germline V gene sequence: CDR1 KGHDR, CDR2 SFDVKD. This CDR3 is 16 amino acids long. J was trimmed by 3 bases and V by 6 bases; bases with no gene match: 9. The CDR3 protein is CATSRTVTGHTGELFF. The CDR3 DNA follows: TGTGCCACCAGTCGGACGGTGACAGGGCACACCGGGGAGCTGTTTTTT.

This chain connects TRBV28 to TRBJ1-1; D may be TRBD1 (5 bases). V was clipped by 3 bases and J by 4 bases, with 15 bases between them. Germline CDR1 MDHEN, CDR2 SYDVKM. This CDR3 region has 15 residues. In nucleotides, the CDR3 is TGTGCCAGCAGTTTCTATCGGGCGGACATCACTGAAGCTTTCTTT. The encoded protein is CASSFYRADITEAFF.

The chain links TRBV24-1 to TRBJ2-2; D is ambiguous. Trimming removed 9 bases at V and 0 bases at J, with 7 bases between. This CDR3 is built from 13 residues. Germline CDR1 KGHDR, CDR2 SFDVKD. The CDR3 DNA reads TGTGCCACCGAGCAGGCGAACACCGGGGAGCTGTTTTTT. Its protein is CATEQANTGELFF.

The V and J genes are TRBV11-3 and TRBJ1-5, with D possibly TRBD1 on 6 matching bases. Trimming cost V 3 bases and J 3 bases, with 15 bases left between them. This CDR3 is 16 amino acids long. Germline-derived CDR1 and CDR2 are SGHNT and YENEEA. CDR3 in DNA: TGTGCCAGCAGCTTTTCGGACAGCATAAACAATCAGCCCCAGCATTTT. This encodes CASSFSDSINNQPQHF.